This TCR beta chain comes out of a study of shared clonotypes between healthy human individuals (dated by TCRdb to the early 2020s). Study-wide context: A couple of women and a few men aged 18 to 49 years were included in the cohort. To increase sequencing depth and limit assay-specific biases, TCR repertoire library preparation and sequencing were carried out by different laboratories using diverse techniques. Blood TCR repertoires of several healthy adults were deeply sequenced to estimate repertoire size and the extent of clonotype sharing between individuals. Each donor's leukapheresis produced roughly between about 0.8 and 10 billion PBMCs. For each donor, three plates each were used for CD4 naive and CD4 memory, two plates were used for CD8 naive, and one plate was used for CD8 memory.

Compared with germline, V lacks 2 bases and J lacks 1 base; bases without a gene match: 1. The germline V gene (reference sequence) provides CDR1 PRHDT and CDR2 FYEKMQ. The CDR3 holds 15 amino acids from the cysteine to the phenylalanine. The CDR3 DNA has 45 bases and is translated from base 1. Concerning this clone: What this receptor recognizes is not known. The sample holds no much larger clone one base away, and base qualities are not on file.

The donors were healthy, HIV-negative adults who had no recently reported acute infections or vaccinations. Only Caucasian adults living in Nashville, Tennessee, USA were represented among the donors. CD4+ T cells were enriched by magnetic negative selection; naive cells were then positively selected on CD45RA, and the negative fraction formed the memory subset. Blood was obtained by leukapheresis, after which PBMCs were separated by Ficoll-Histopaque density gradient centrifugation and cryopreserved in liquid nitrogen vapor phase. Analytical flow cytometry was used to check the purity and quantity of every magnetically sorted T cell population. Genomic DNA was isolated from each sorted fraction and quantified by UV absorbance on a Nanodrop 2000c. Using the deep immunoSEQ assay, multiplex PCR amplified TCR CDR3 regions from genomic DNA. For each cell subset, the extracted genomic DNA was distributed evenly across all wells of several immunoSEQ 96-well plates, and each plate served as one replicate. Each replicate PCR for sorted subsets received approximately 200 ng genomic DNA, equal to some 32,000 T cell genomes. Purified libraries were measured with a Qubit 3.0 fluorometer, size-checked on a Bioanalyzer 2100, and measured again with the KAPA Library Quantification kit. Every immunoSEQ 96-well plate was sequenced on a dedicated single-read 150-cycle Illumina NextSeq 550 flow cell. On the study's bioinformatics: Because only junctional sequences without quality scores were contained in the immunoSEQ output, filtering matching that applied to full-length reads could not be performed. To assign V/J genes and CDR3, sequences were annotated against IMGT germline references using PyIR, a Python wrapper for IgBLAST v1.9. Any read was removed if the V/J assignment was weak (E-value above 1e-6), the CDR3 was missing, or the read contained stop codons, out-of-frame junctions, or ambiguous translated residues. A V3J clonotype was defined by an identical inferred V gene, J gene, and CDR3 amino acid sequence. The percentage overlap between two repertoires was calculated by dividing the number of shared unique clonotypes by the size of the smaller repertoire. RTK rarefaction, the Chao1 estimator, and Recon v2.1 estimates of unobserved clonotypes were used to assess repertoire richness. OLGA was used to compute generation probabilities for all TCRbeta clonotypes that the gDNA method yielded from a handful of donors. The clones in this table, taken by TCRdb from immuneACCESS, are in-frame only. Not every clone is retained; where verified, under half of the shortfall comes from an unresolved V gene, and the cause of the rest is unknown. That table supplies the V and J calls and clone size; D and trimming were determined from the DNA. Present in this sample are about 710,000 clones, less than 80% of which were seen just once. Together, the top ten hold 1.5% to 2% of the sample.

General study outcomes and caveats: Sampling was restricted to blood, and TCR repertoires in tissue are likely to differ from TCR repertoires in blood. The small number of donors limited the genetic and exposure-history diversity represented. Rarefaction of sorted-subset datasets indicated incomplete sequencing despite the large sequencing depth. Naive subsets generally had larger estimated clonotype richness than memory subsets. Compared with non-shared clonotypes, clonotypes shared by all four sorted-subset donors had higher generation probabilities. Around 5% of naive CD4, 3% to 4% of naive CD8, roughly 2.4% of memory CD4, and about 0.4% of memory CD8 clonotypes were shared across four donors. Pairwise subsampling indicated that sequencing depth was expected to affect the degree of clonotype sharing among donors.

The receptor was isolated from a young woman in good health. Material for sequencing was memory CD4+ T cells sorted from blood. Reading the label with the study, this specimen's cell subset or site is: CD45RA-negative fraction. Rearrangement joined TRBV13 to TRBJ2-1, and TRBD2 aligns with 8 junction nucleotides. The CDR3 region has the sequence CASSLLAGSYNEQFF. The DNA sequence reads TGTGCCAGCAGCTTACTAGCGGGTTCCTACAATGAGCAGTTCTTC.